The sequence of this T cell receptor beta chain was determined in a study of T cell responses to AZD1222 COVID-19 vaccine (dated by TCRdb to the early 2020s). Background for the entire study: AZD1222 recipients with second doses at about 4 weeks or about 12 weeks were pooled, because spike-specific TCR depth and breadth did not differ between schedules. Trial participants were enrolled into age subgroups of 18-55, 56-69 and 70-plus years, which contained approximately 150, 28 and 58 TCR-sequenced participants, respectively. A total of 230 to 250 trial participants underwent TCR sequencing, of whom some 210 received two doses of AZD1222 and around 25 received two doses of the MenACWY control vaccine. The study at large found these results: The vaccine-associated CD4 TCRs covered the entire spike protein, and the dominant responses fell in regions 160-218 and 743-854. After two AZD1222 doses, spike-specific TCR breadth and depth were significantly higher than at day 0 and than in MenACWY recipients. Because no day 14 peak-response samples were available, repertoires were characterized only after the peak T cell response. Participants were mostly white British and included more females than males, and it was suggested by the authors that clonal diversity may have been underestimated. In the small 56-69-year group, the increase in depth fell short of significance, most likely because of low power. Epitopes outside the regions mutated in the B.1.351 and B.1.1.7 variants were reportedly recognized by nearly half of the unique spike-specific TCRs. Conclusions about previously exposed vaccinees are limited, since just a handful of AZD1222 recipients were seropositive for SARS-CoV-2 at baseline.

As encoded in the germline V gene, CDR1 is SGHRS while CDR2 is YFSETQ. V loses 0 bases, J loses 3 bases, and the germline ends lie 16 bases apart. Counted from cysteine to phenylalanine, this CDR3 has 16 amino acids. The kept DNA is CDR3 alone, 48 bases in frame from the first base. In the paper's terms, the time point label means: baseline before first vaccination. Vaccinee samples came from UK trials COV001 and COV002, including a single-blind randomized controlled phase 2/3 trial of AZD1222 (ChAdOx1 nCoV-19) in healthy adults. For TCRbeta chain sequencing, PBMC samples were collected from trial participants at day 0 and at day 28 after the second dose. Worth noting for this clone: No antigen is known for it. No base qualities exist here, and no much larger clone lies one base off it.

The CDR3 regions of human TCRbeta chains were subjected to immunosequencing. The study's own analysis went as follows. Repertoire TCRs were matched against a reference library of SARS-CoV-2-specific TCRs generated with the MIRA antigen-specificity platform. Breadth was defined as the fraction of unique TCRs that were SARS-CoV-2-associated, and depth was defined as the fraction of total T cells that were SARS-CoV-2-associated. Using the MIRA data, each spike-specific TCR was assigned both to the spike region to which the TCR was reactive and to a CD4 or CD8 class. Log10-transformed breadth and depth values were compared by one-way ANOVA with Sidak's multiple comparisons tests. This is the immuneACCESS table as TCRdb keeps it, with only in-frame sequences that have V and J called. A part of the clones is gone; compared with another copy, unresolved V genes explain less than half, and the rest is unexplained. V, J and clone size are taken as reported in that table, and D and trimming were inferred from the DNA itself. A total of some 180,000 clones appear in this sample, roughly 89% of them only once. The top ten constitute 1.6% of the sample.

The rearranged chain carries TRBV5-1 and TRBJ2-7; perhaps TRBD2 is the D gene, with 6 bases matching. The sample was peripheral blood, taken on day 0 of AZD1222 vaccination. The clonotype originates from an adult in good health. The CDR3: CASSLAAGRGFYEQYF. The sequence in DNA is TGCGCCAGCAGCTTGGCGGCGGGAAGAGGGTTCTACGAGCAGTACTTC.